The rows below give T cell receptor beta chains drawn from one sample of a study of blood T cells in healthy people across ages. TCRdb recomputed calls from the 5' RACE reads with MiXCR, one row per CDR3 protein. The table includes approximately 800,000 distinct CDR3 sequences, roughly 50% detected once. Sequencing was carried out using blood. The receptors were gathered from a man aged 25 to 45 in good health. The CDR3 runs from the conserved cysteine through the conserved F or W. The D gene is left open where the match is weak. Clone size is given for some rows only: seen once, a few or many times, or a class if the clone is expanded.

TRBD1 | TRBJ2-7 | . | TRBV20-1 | TGCAGTGCTAACCCGGGACAGGGATTGGGCGAGCAGTACTTC | CSANPGQGLGEQYF
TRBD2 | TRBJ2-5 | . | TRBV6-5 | TGTGCCAGCAGTTACTCCGGGACTAGCGGACTGCAAGAGACCCAGTACTTC | CASSYSGTSGLQETQYF
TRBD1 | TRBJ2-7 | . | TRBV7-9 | TGTGCCAGCAGCCACCGGGACAGGATCTACGAGCAGTACTTC | CASSHRDRIYEQYF
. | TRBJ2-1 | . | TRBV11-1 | TGTGCCAGCAGCTCTAGCGACCAGACCGTCTACAATGAGCAGTTCTTC | CASSSSDQTVYNEQFF
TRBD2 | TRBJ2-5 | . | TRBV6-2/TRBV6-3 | TGTGCCAGCAGTGCGGGACTAGCGGCTTACCAAGAGACCCAGTACTTC | CASSAGLAAYQETQYF
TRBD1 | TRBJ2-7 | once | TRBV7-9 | TGTGCCAGCAGCGGGCGACAGGGGTCCGAGCAGTACTTC | CASSGRQGSEQYF
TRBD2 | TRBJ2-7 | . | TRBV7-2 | TGTGCCAGCAGCTTACGGGGCGGGAGGGCTAGCACCTACGAGCAGTACTTC | CASSLRGGRASTYEQYF
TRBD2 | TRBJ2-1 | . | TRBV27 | TGTGCCAGCAGTCCCGGGACTAGCGGGAGGATCGATGAGCAGTTCTTC | CASSPGTSGRIDEQFF
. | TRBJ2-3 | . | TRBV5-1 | TGCGCCAGCAGCTTGGAAGCTAGCCAGGCGCTTCGTACAGATACGCAGTATTTT | CASSLEASQALRTDTQYF
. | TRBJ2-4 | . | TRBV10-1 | TGCGCCAGCAGTGTACAGGGAGATGGCATTCAGTACTTC | CASSVQGDGIQYF
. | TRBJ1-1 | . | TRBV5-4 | TGTGCCAGCAGCTTAGGTCAGCTAGAAGCTTTCTTT | CASSLGQLEAFF
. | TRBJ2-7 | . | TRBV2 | TGTGCCAGCAGTGAAAGGGGACTCGGAAATGAGCAGTACTTC | CASSERGLGNEQYF
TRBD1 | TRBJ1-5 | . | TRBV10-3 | TGTGCCATCAGTGACCCCTGGAATAGGACAGGGAGAAATCAGCCCCAGCATTTT | CAISDPWNRTGRNQPQHF
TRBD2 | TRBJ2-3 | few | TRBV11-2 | TGTGCCAGCAGCTTCCAGCGGGGATCTTTCCTTTACACAGATACGCAGTATTTT | CASSFQRGSFLYTDTQYF
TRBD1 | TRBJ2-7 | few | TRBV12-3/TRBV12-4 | TGTGCCAGCAGTTTACTCTGGACAGGGGGGAAATACGAGCAGTACTTC | CASSLLWTGGKYEQYF
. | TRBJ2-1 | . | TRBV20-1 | TGCAGTGCTAGACTAGACCTCAATGAGCAGTTCTTC | CSARLDLNEQFF
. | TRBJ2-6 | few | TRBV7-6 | TGTGCCAGCAGCCCGTTCGGGACGGGGACCTCTGGGGCCAACGTCCTGACTTTC | CASSPFGTGTSGANVLTF
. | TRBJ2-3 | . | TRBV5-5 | TGTGCCAGCAGCTTGGCGGGGGTATTGGCAGATACGCAGTATTTT | CASSLAGVLADTQYF
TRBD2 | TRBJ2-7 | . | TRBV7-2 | TGTGCCAGCAGCCGACTAGCGGGAGGTGGTTACTACGAGCAGTACTTC | CASSRLAGGGYYEQYF
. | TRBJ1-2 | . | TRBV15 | TGTGCCACCAGCGGGGCGGGGACTAACTATGGCTACACCTTC | CATSGAGTNYGYTF
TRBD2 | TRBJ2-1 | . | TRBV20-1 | TGCAGTGCTACCCCCCACAGCGGGGGGAGGAATGAGCAGTTCTTC | CSATPHSGGRNEQFF
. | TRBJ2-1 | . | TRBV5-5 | TGTGCCAGCAGCTTGAGGGCAGAGTACAATGAGCAGTTCTTC | CASSLRAEYNEQFF
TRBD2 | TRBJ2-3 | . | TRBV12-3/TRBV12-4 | TGTGCCAGCAGTCAACTAGCGGGGACTGCAGATACGCAGTATTTT | CASSQLAGTADTQYF
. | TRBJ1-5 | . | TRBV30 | TGTGCCTGGAGTTCCCCTTTGGGGCCCCAGCATTTT | CAWSSPLGPQHF
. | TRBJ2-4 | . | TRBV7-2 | TGTGCCAGCAGCTTACCGGAGACTGGAGACATTCAGTACTTC | CASSLPETGDIQYF
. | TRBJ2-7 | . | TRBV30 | TGTGCCTGGAGTGTAACAGGGAACGAGCAGTACTTC | CAWSVTGNEQYF
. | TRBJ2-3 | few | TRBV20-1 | TGCAGTGCTACACTTGGGGATACGCAGTATTTT | CSATLGDTQYF
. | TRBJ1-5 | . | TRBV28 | TGTGCCAGCAATGCTGCGGGGGGGGGTCAGCCCCAGCATTTT | CASNAAGGGQPQHF
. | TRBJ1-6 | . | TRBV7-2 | TGTGCCAGCAGCTCCTTGGACAGAAGGGGGAACTCACCCCTCCACTTT | CASSSLDRRGNSPLHF
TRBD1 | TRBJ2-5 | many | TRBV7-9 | TGTGCCAGCAGCTTACAAGGCAGAGGGGGCCCCCAGTACTTC | CASSLQGRGGPQYF
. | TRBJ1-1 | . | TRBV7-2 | TGTGCCAGCAGCCGGGGAGGGGGGGACACTGAAGCTTTCTTT | CASSRGGGDTEAFF
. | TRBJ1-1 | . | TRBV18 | TGTGCCAGCTCACCAAATTTCGGTACTACGGACACTGAAGCTTTCTTT | CASSPNFGTTDTEAFF
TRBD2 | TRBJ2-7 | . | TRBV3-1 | TGTGCCAGCAGCCTAGGAGCGGGACCACTCTCCTACGAGCAGTACTTC | CASSLGAGPLSYEQYF
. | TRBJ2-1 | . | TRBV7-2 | TGTGCCAGCAGCTTAGCGTTTGGTAGTTCCGGTAATGAGCAGTTCTTC | CASSLAFGSSGNEQFF
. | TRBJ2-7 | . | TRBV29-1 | TGCAGCGTTGGGGGTGGCACCTCCTACGAGCAGTACTTC | CSVGGGTSYEQYF
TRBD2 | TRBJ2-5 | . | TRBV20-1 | TGCAGTGCTAGGGACGGGACTAGCGGCTACAATGAGCAGTACTTC | CSARDGTSGYNEQYF
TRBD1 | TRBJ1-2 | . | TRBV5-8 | TGCGCGGGACAGGGCATCGGTGGCTACACCTTC | CAGQGIGGYTF
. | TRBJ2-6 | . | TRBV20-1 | TGCAGTGCTTGGACCGACAGGCTTCACTCTGGGGCCAACGTCCTGACTTTC | CSAWTDRLHSGANVLTF
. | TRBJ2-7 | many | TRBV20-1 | TGCAGTGCTAGTTCCGGGAGTACCTACGAGCAGTACTTC | CSASSGSTYEQYF
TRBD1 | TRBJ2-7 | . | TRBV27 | TGTGCCAGCAGTGGGGACAGGGGCTACGAGCAGTACTTC | CASSGDRGYEQYF
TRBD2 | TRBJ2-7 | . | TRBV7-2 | TGTGCCAGCATATCGTTTAGCGGGGCCTACAATGAGCAGTACTTC | CASISFSGAYNEQYF
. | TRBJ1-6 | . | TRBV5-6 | TGTGCCAGCAGCAAGAGGACAGCAGGCTCCTATAATTCACCCCTCCACTTT | CASSKRTAGSYNSPLHF
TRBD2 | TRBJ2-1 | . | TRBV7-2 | TGTGCCAGCAGCCCCAGGACTAGCGGGAGTCACTCGGGTGAGCAGTTCTTC | CASSPRTSGSHSGEQFF
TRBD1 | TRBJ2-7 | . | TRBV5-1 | TGCGCCAGCAGCTCCGGCACCGGGACAGGGGACCCCGAGCAGTACTTC | CASSSGTGTGDPEQYF
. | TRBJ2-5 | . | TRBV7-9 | TGTGCCAGCAGCCAGGTGGAGGGGACCCAGTACTTC | CASSQVEGTQYF
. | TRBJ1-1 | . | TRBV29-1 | TGCAGCGGTCAGGGACGGAAAAACACTGAAGCTTTCTTT | CSGQGRKNTEAFF
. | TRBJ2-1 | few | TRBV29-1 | TGCAGCGTCAAGGGGGTCGGCTCCTACAATGAGCAGTTCTTC | CSVKGVGSYNEQFF
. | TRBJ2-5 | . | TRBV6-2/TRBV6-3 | TGTGCCAGCCCTCCCCGGGCCCGATCACCAGGAGAGACCCAGTACTTC | CASPPRARSPGETQYF
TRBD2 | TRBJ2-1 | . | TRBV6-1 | TGTGCCAGCATCAGCAGCGGACTAGCGGCACAGCAGTTCTTC | CASISSGLAAQQFF
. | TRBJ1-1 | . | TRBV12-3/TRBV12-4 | TGTGCCAGCAGTCTATCCATTTGGGGGGAAGGGACTGAAGCTTTCTTT | CASSLSIWGEGTEAFF
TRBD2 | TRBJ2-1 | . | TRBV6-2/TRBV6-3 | TGTGCCAGCAGCTTAGGACTAGCGTACACCTACAATGAGCAGTTCTTC | CASSLGLAYTYNEQFF
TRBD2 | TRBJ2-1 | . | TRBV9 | TGTGCCAGCAGCGGTCCCGGGACTAGCGGGACAAATGAGCAGTTCTTC | CASSGPGTSGTNEQFF
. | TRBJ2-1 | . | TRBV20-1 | TGCAGTGCTTCGTTCGCGTTAAGGGGCTACAATGAGCAGTTCTTC | CSASFALRGYNEQFF